The rows below give T cell receptor beta chains drawn from one sample of a study of OX40 agonist ivuxolimab in advanced cancers. The data were produced by immunoSEQ multiplex PCR, yet TCRdb's version contains in-frame clones alone and is incomplete. Of about 68,000 clones in the sample, about 91% are singletons; the top ten hold 0.31%. This specimen consisted of CD4+ or CD8+ T cells sorted from blood, obtained in a trial of the OX40 agonist ivuxolimab. These receptors all stem from an adult with an advanced solid tumor such as melanoma, head and neck, liver or kidney cancer. The CDR3 runs from the conserved cysteine through the conserved F or W.

J | V | CDR3
TRBJ2-5 | TRBV5-1 | CASSLDMLAGVKETQYF
TRBJ1-4 | TRBV30 | CAWTGSKNEKLFF
TRBJ2-3 | TRBV19 | CASSIQGRVDTQYF
TRBJ1-2 | TRBV28 | CATRDRARQNDYGYTF
TRBJ2-3 | TRBV15 | CATSRDAGGEDTQYF
TRBJ2-2 | TRBV11-3 | CASGGAPNTGELFF
TRBJ1-4 | TRBV6-1 | CASIGQGQGREKLFF
TRBJ2-3 | TRBV5-4 | CASSLGRDSSTDTQYF
TRBJ2-1 | TRBV5-1 | CASSLVTSGDNEQFF
TRBJ1-2 | TRBV28 | CASSLVSTGGYGYTF
TRBJ2-7 | TRBV27 | CASSWGLAGVNEQYF
TRBJ2-1 | TRBV5-6 | CASSFYRTSGRDSYNEQFF
TRBJ2-5 | TRBV20-1 | CSVQGLGTQYF
TRBJ2-1 | TRBV7-8 | CASSLWASGSGEQFF
TRBJ2-2 | TRBV28 | CASSPYSGTNTGELFF
TRBJ2-7 | TRBV5-1 | CASSLTGAYEQYF
TRBJ1-1 | TRBV9 | CASSVRQANTEAFF
TRBJ1-5 | TRBV2 | CASSGEGKSEPQHF
TRBJ1-1 | TRBV5-1 | CASSRETGGTNTEAFF
TRBJ2-3 | TRBV7-8 | CASSQGRSGTQYF
TRBJ1-1 | TRBV9 | CASSPDSTTEAFF
TRBJ2-7 | TRBV2 | CASSEALIGGRGNEQYF
TRBJ2-3 | TRBV18 | CASSPRGTSGNTDTQYF
TRBJ2-1 | TRBV28 | CASSVTEQFF
TRBJ1-1 | TRBV6-5 | CASSYIGNTEAFF
TRBJ1-2 | TRBV29-1 | CSASRAGEKYGYTF
TRBJ2-7 | TRBV2 | CASRGRGYEQYF
TRBJ2-3 | TRBV5-6 | CASSLAGGSAVTDTQYF
TRBJ2-1 | TRBV7-8 | CASSANWGVYNEQFF